This TCR beta chain derives from a study of cytomegalovirus exposure and HLA in healthy donors. For this clone: Antigen: not known.

Both 60 Vbeta primers and 13 Jbeta primers went into the PCR. Only in-frame clones appear in the TCRdb table, and some are missing; sequencing was by immunoSEQ multiplex PCR. The data show under 200,000 clones, approximately 82% seen once. Germline-derived CDR1 and CDR2 are MDHEN and SYDVKM. The CDR3 loop spans 13 amino acids. V lost 1 base to trimming and J lost 2 bases, with 5 bases between them. Whole-study findings and limits: Researchers reported from a later analysis that most CMV-associated TCR beta chains appeared HLA-restricted. Reportedly, TCR beta sequences accurately predicted HLA-A and HLA-B alleles in most subjects. The study designated about 180 TCR beta chains cytomegalovirus-associated.

The clonotype originates from a woman aged 35 to 49 in good health and CMV-seropositive. Sample: PBMCs. The chain uses TRBV28 and TRBJ1-2; no clear D gene. CDR3: CASSLSVNYGYTF. CDR3 bases: TGTGCCAGCAGTTTATCAGTAAACTATGGCTACACCTTC.